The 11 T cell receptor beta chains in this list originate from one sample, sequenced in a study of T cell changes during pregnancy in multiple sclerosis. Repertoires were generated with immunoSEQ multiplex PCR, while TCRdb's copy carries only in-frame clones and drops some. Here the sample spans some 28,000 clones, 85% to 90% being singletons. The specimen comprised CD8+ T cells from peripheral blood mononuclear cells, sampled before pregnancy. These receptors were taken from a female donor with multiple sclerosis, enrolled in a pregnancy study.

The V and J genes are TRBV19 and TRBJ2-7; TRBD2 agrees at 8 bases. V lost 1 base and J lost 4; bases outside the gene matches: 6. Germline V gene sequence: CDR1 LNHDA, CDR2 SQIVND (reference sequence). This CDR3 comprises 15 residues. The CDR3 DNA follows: TGTGCCAGTAGTATAGGCCGCGGGGGGCCGTACGAGCAGTACTTC. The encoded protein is CASSIGRGGPYEQYF.

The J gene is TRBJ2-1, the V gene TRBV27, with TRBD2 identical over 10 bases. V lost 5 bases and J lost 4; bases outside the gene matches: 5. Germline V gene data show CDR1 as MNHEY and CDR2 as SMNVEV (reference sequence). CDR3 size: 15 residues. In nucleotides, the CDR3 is TGTGCCAGCAGTGTAGCGGGGGGCCCTTACAATGAGCAGTTCTTC. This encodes CASSVAGGPYNEQFF.

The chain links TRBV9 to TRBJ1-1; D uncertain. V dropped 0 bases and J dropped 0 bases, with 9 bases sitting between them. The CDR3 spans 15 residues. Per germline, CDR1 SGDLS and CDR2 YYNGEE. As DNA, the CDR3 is TGTGCCAGCAGCGTAGATCCGGACTTGAACACTGAAGCTTTCTTT. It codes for CASSVDPDLNTEAFF.

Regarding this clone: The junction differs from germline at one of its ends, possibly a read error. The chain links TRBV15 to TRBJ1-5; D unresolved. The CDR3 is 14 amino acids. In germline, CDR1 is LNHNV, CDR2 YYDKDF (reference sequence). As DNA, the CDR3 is TGTGTCACCAGCAGCCCAGTTAGCAATCAGCCCCAGCATTTT. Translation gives CVTSSPVSNQPQHF.

CDR3 DNA: TGTGCCAGCAGCCCTCTTAGGACAGGGGGAATCTACGAGCAGTACTTC. Encoded protein: CASSPLRTGGIYEQYF. The V call is TRBV7-8, the J call TRBJ2-7, with TRBD1 identical over 10 bases. V trimming: 5 bases; J trimming: 3 bases; junction bases outside the gene matches: 10. Germline V gene data show CDR1 as SGHVS and CDR2 as FQNEAQ. The CDR3 extends over 16 amino acids.

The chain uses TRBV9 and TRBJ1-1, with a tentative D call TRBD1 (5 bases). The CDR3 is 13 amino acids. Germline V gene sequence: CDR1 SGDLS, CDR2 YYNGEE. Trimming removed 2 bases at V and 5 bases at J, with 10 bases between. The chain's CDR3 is CASSVGGKTEAFF. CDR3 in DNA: TGTGCCAGCAGCGTCGGGGGAAAAACTGAAGCTTTCTTT.

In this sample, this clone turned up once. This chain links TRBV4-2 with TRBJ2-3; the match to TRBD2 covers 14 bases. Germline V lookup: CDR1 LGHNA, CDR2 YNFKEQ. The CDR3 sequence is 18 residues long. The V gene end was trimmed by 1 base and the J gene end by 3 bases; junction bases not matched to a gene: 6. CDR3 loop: CASSQAPGLAGDTDTQYF. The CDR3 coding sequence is TGTGCCAGCAGCCAAGCCCCGGGACTAGCGGGGGATACAGATACGCAGTATTTT.

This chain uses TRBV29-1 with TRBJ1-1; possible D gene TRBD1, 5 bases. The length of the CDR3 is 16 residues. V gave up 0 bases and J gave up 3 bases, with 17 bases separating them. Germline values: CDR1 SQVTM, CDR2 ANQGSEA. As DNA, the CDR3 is TGCAGCGTTGAAGATCGGCAGGGAAGGATGCACACTGAAGCTTTCTTT. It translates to CSVEDRQGRMHTEAFF.

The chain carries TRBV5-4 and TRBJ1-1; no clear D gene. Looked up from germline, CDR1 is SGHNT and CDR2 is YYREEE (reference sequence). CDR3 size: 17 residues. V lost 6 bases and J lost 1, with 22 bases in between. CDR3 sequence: CASTRGVRPWGNTEAFF. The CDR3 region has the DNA TGTGCCAGCACCCGCGGGGTGAGGCCCTGGGGGAACACTGAAGCTTTCTTT.

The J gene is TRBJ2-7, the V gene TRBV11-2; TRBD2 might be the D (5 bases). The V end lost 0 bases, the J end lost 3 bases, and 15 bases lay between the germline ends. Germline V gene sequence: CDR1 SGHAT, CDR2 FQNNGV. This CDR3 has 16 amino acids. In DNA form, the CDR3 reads TGTGCCAGCAGCTTAGATCCTAGCCACGTTTTCTACGAGCAGTACTTC. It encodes CASSLDPSHVFYEQYF.

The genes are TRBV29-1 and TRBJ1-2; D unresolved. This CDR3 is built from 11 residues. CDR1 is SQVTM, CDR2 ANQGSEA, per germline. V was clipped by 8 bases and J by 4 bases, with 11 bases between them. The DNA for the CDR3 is TGCAGCTCCCTGGGAGGCTATGGCTACACCTTC. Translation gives CSSLGGYGYTF.